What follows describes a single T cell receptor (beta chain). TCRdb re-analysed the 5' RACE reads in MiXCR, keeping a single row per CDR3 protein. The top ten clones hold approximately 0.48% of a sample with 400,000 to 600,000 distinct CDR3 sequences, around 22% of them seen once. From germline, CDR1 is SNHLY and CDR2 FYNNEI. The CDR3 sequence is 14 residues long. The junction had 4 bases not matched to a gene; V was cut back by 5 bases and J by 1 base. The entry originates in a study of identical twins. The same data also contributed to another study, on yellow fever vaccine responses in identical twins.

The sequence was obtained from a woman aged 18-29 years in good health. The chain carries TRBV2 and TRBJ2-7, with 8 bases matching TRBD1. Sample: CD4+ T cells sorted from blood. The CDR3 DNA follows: TGTGCCAGCAGTTCACAGGGGGGATCCTACGAGCAGTACGTC. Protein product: CASSSQGGSYEQYV.